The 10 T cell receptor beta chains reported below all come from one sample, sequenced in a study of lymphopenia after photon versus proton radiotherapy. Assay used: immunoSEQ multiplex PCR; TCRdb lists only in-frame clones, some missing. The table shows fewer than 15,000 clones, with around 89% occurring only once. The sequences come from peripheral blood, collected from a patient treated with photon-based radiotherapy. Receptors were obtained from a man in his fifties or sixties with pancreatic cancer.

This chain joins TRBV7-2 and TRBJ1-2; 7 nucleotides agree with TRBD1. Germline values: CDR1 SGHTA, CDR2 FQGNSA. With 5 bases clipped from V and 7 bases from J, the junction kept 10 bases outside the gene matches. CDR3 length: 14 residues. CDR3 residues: CASSQPTGLSGYTF. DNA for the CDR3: TGTGCCAGCAGCCAACCGACAGGGTTAAGTGGCTACACCTTC.

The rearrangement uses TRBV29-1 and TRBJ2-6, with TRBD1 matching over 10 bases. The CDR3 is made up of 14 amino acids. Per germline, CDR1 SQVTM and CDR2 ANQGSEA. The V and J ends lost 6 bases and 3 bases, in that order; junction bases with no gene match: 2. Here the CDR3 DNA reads TGCAGCGTATGGGACAGGGGTGGGGCCAACGTCCTGACTTTC. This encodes CSVWDRGGANVLTF.

The CDR3 bases are TGTGCCAGTAGTAGAGACGATTGGGGCAGACAGGATTCAGTAATTCGACTCACTGAAGCTTTCTTT. Protein product: CASSRDDWGRQDSVIRLTEAFF. The V call is TRBV19, the J call TRBJ1-1; TRBD1 might be the D (6 bases). Trimming removed 4 bases from V and 4 bases from J, with 37 bases in between. The CDR3 extends over 22 amino acids. CDR1 is LNHDA, CDR2 SQIVND, per germline (reference sequence).

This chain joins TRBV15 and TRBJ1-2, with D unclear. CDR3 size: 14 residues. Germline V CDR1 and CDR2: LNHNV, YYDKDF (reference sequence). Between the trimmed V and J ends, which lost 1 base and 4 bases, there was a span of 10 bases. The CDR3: CATSRGPGFYGYTF. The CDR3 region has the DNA TGTGCCACCAGCAGAGGGCCGGGTTTCTATGGCTACACCTTC.

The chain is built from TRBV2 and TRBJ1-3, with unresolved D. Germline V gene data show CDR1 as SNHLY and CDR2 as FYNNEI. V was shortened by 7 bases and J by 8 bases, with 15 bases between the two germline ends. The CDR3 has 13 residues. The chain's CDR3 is CASTAEVFHTIYF. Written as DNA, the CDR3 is TGTGCCAGCACTGCTGAGGTTTTCCACACCATATATTTT. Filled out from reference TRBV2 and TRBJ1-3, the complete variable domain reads EPEVTQTPSHQVTQMGQEVILRCVPISNHLYFYWYRQILGQKVEFLVSFYNNEISEKSEIFDDQFSVERPDGSNFTLKIRSTKLEDSAMYFCASTAEVFHTIYFGEGSWLTVV.

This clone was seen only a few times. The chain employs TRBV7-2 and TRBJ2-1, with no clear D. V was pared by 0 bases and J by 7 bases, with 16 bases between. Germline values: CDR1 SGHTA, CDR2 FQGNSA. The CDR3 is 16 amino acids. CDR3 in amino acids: CASSLARNPARNEQFF. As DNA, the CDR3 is TGTGCCAGCAGCTTAGCGAGGAACCCTGCTCGGAATGAGCAGTTCTTC.

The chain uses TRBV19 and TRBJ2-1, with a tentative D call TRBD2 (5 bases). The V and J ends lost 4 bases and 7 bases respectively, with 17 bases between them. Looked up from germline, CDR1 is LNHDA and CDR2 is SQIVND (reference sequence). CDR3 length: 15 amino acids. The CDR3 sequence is CASSTRHVRGNEQFF. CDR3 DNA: TGTGCCAGTAGTACCCGACACGTGCGAGGGAATGAGCAGTTCTTC.

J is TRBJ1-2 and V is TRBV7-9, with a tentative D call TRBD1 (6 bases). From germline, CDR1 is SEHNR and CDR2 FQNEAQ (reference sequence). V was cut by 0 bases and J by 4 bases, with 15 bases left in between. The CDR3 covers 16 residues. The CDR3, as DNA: TGTGCCAGCAGCTTAGCGGGGGCGCTAGGCGCCTATGGCTACACCTTC. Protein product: CASSLAGALGAYGYTF.

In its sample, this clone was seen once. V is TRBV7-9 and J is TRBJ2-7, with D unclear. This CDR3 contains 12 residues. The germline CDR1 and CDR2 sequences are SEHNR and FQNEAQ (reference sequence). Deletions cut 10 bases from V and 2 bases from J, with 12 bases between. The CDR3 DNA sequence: TGTGCCACCACGACCACGGCCTACGAGCAGTACTTC. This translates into CATTTTAYEQYF.

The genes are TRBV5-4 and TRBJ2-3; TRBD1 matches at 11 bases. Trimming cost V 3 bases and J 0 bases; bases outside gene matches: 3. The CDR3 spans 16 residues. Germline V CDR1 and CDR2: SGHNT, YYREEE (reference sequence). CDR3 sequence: CASSSRTGGSTDTQYF. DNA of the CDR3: TGTGCCAGCAGCTCCAGGACAGGGGGCAGCACAGATACGCAGTATTTT. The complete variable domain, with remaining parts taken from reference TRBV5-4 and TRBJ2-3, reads ETGVTQSPTHLIKTRGQQVTLRCSSQSGHNTVSWYQQALGQGPQFIFQYYREEENGRGNFPPRFSGLQFPNYSSELNVNALELDDSALYLCASSSRTGGSTDTQYFGPGTRLTVL.